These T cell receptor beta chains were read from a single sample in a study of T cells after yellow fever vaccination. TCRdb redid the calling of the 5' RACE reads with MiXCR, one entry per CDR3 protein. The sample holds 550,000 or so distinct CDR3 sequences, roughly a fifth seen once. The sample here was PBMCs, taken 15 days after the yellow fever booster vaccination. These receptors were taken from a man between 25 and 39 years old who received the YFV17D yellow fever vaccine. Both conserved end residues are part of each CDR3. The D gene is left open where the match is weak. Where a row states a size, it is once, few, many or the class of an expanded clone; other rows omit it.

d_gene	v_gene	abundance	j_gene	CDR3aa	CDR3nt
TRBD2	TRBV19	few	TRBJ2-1	CASSIETSGSGLGNEQFF	TGTGCCAGTAGTATAGAGACTAGCGGGAGTGGTTTAGGCAATGAGCAGTTCTTC
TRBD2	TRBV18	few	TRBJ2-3	CASSPLAGGSDTQYF	TGTGCCAGCTCACCCCTAGCGGGAGGATCAGATACGCAGTATTTT
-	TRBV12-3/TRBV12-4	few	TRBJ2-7	CASTRAAGASYEQYF	TGTGCCAGCACCCGGGCGGCAGGGGCCTCCTACGAGCAGTACTTC
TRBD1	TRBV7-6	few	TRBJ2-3	CASSPGTGKDTQYF	TGTGCCAGCAGCCCCGGGACAGGCAAAGATACGCAGTATTTT
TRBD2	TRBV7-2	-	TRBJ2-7	CASSSAGTSTYEQYF	TGTGCCAGCAGCTCGGCCGGGACTAGCACCTACGAGCAGTACTTC
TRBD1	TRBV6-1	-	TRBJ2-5	CASSPRGLVETQYF	TGTGCCAGCAGCCCGAGGGGGCTAGTAGAGACCCAGTACTTC
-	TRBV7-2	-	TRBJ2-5	CASSPMRMATQYF	TGTGCCAGCAGCCCTATGAGGATGGCGACCCAGTACTTC
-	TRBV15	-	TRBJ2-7	CATSRDPPYEQYF	TGTGCCACCAGCAGAGATCCCCCCTACGAGCAGTACTTC
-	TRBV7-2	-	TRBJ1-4	CASRPTGAANEKLFF	TGTGCCAGCAGACCCACGGGGGCGGCTAATGAAAAACTGTTTTTT
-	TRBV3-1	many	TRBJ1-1	CASSQGVTGSTEAFF	TGTGCCAGCAGCCAAGGGGTAACTGGGAGTACTGAAGCTTTCTTT
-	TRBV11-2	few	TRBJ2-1	CASSLEQYYNEQFF	TGTGCCAGCAGCTTAGAACAGTACTACAATGAGCAGTTCTTC
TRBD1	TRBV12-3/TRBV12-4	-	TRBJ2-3	CASRWAGTGIDTQYF	TGTGCCAGCAGGTGGGCCGGGACAGGGATAGATACGCAGTATTTT
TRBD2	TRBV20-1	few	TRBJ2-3	CRVAGLGDTQYF	TGCAGGGTAGCGGGGTTAGGAGATACGCAGTATTTT
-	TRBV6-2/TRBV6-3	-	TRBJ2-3	CASSYKDTQYF	TGTGCCAGCAGTTACAAAGATACGCAGTATTTT
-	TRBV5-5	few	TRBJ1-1	CASSLEQGPGTEAFF	TGTGCCAGCAGCTTGGAGCAGGGTCCAGGCACTGAAGCTTTCTTT
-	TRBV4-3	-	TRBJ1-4	CASSQEFWRSANEKLFF	TGCGCCAGCAGCCAAGAGTTTTGGAGGTCTGCTAATGAAAAACTGTTTTTT
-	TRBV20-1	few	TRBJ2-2	CSARGDEGDRTGELFF	TGCAGTGCTAGAGGGGATGAAGGGGATCGGACCGGGGAGCTGTTTTTT
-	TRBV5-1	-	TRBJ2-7	CASSPISPGYEQYF	TGCGCCAGCAGCCCAATTAGCCCCGGCTACGAGCAGTACTTC
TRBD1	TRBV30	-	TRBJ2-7	CAWSVLGQGFYEQYF	TGTGCCTGGAGTGTTCTCGGACAGGGTTTTTACGAGCAGTACTTC
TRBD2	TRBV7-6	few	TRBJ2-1	CASSLALAGGTSEQFF	TGTGCCAGCAGCTTAGCCCTAGCGGGAGGTACCAGTGAGCAGTTCTTC
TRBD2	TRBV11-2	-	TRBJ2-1	CASSPPTSVYYNEQFF	TGTGCCAGCAGCCCACCCACTAGCGTGTACTACAATGAGCAGTTCTTC
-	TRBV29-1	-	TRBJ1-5	CSAEVGGGQPQHF	TGCAGCGCCGAGGTGGGGGGCGGTCAGCCCCAGCATTTT
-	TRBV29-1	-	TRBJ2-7	CSVALGGGREIAPNEQYF	TGCAGCGTTGCCTTGGGGGGCGGGAGAGAGATTGCACCGAACGAGCAGTACTTC
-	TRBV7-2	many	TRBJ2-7	CASSHASDEQYF	TGTGCCAGCAGTCACGCCTCTGACGAGCAGTACTTC
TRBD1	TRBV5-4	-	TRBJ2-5	CASSPTGTGSGETQYF	TGTGCCAGCAGCCCAACCGGGACAGGGTCCGGCGAGACCCAGTACTTC
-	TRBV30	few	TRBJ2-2	CAWRAGTANTGELFF	TGTGCCTGGAGGGCCGGGACGGCGAACACCGGGGAGCTGTTTTTT
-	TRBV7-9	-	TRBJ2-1	CASSYQGEQFF	TGTGCCAGCAGCTACCAGGGAGAGCAGTTCTTC
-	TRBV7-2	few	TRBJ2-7	CASSHHSTVPEQYF	TGTGCCAGCAGCCATCATTCGACGGTACCCGAGCAGTACTTC
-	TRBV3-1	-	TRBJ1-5	CASSQDINQPQHF	TGTGCCAGCAGCCAAGATATTAATCAGCCCCAGCATTTT
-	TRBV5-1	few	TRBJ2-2	CASTPGYAAGELFF	TGCGCCAGCACGCCCGGCTACGCGGCCGGGGAGCTGTTTTTT
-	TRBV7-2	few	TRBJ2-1	CASRARRDSYNEQFF	TGTGCCAGCCGGGCTCGCAGGGATTCGTACAATGAGCAGTTCTTC
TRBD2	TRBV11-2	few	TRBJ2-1	CAIPTSGASLQFF	TGTGCCATTCCGACTAGCGGGGCTAGTTTGCAGTTCTTC
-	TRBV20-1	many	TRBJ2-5	CSAREGETQYF	TGCAGTGCTAGAGAGGGGGAGACCCAGTACTTC
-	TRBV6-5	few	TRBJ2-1	CASSYPGSVSYNEQFF	TGTGCCAGCAGTTACCCGGGATCAGTTTCCTACAATGAGCAGTTCTTC
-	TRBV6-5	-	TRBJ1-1	CASSYRTTSVGNTEAFF	TGTGCCAGCAGTTATAGGACTACGAGCGTGGGGAACACTGAAGCTTTCTTT
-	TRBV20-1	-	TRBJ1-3	CSARSSGRTGNTIYF	TGCAGTGCTAGATCATCGGGACGGACCGGAAACACCATATATTTT
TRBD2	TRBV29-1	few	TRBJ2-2	CSVLSGRAGAGELFF	TGCAGCGTTCTCAGCGGGAGGGCCGGAGCCGGGGAGCTGTTTTTT
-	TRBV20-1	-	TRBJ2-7	CSAGRIPYEQYF	TGCAGTGCCGGCCGGATTCCCTACGAGCAGTACTTC
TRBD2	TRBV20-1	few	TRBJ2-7	CSAKGGTSFGEQYF	TGCAGTGCTAAGGGTGGGACTAGCTTTGGCGAGCAGTACTTC
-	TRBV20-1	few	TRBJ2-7	CSARQRANYEQYF	TGCAGTGCCCGACAGCGGGCAAACTACGAGCAGTACTTC
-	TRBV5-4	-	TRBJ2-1	CASSRTRYADNEQFF	TGTGCCAGCAGCCGCACTAGGTACGCGGACAATGAGCAGTTCTTC
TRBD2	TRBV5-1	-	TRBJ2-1	CASSRGLAGGPANEQFF	TGCGCCAGCAGCCGCGGACTAGCGGGAGGGCCGGCCAATGAGCAGTTCTTC
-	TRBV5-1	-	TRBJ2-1	CASSLELGLEVYNEQFF	TGCGCCAGCAGCTTGGAATTGGGACTTGAGGTCTACAATGAGCAGTTCTTC
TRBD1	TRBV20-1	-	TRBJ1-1	CSAREEDRYTEAFF	TGCAGTGCTAGAGAGGAGGACAGGTACACTGAAGCTTTCTTT
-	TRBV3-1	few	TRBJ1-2	CASSQDGAVYGYTF	TGTGCCAGCAGCCAAGATGGGGCAGTCTATGGCTACACCTTC
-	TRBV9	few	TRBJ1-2	CASSARTDGGYTF	TGTGCCAGCAGCGCCAGGACAGATGGTGGCTACACCTTC
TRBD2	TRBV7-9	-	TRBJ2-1	CASSLRWREGRGEQFF	TGTGCCAGCAGCTTAAGATGGCGGGAGGGCCGCGGGGAGCAGTTCTTC
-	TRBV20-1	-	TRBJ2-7	CSAIRQGFYEQYF	TGCAGTGCTATTCGGCAGGGCTTCTACGAGCAGTACTTC
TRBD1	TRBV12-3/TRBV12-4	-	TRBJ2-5	CASSPTSLTGRETQYF	TGTGCCAGCAGTCCAACCTCGTTGACAGGGCGGGAGACCCAGTACTTC
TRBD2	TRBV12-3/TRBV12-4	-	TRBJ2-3	CASTTGTSGSGADTQYF	TGTGCCAGCACCACCGGGACTAGCGGGAGTGGAGCAGATACGCAGTATTTT
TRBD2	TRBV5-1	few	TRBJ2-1	CASSPTSGLYNEQFF	TGCGCCAGCAGCCCCACTAGCGGGCTATACAATGAGCAGTTCTTC
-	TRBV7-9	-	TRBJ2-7	CASSPGTYSYEQYF	TGTGCCAGCAGCCCCGGGACGTATTCCTACGAGCAGTACTTC